The 4 T cell receptor beta chains in this list originate from one sample, sequenced in a study of tumor-infiltrating lymphocytes in primary liver carcinoma. The source material, about 20-30 mg of unsorted bulk tissue, was used to co-extract RNA and DNA. Researchers generated TCR beta cDNA from about 530 ng of total RNA, relying on a constant-region primer. TCR beta libraries came from three nested multiplex PCR rounds using slightly modified ARM-PCR. Forward primers for TRBV1-TRBV30 and a C-beta reverse primer served the first two PCR rounds, at roughly 10 cycles each. TCRdb independently ran MiXCR on the multiplex PCR reads; one entry per CDR3 protein. The sample shows fewer than 250,000 distinct CDR3 sequences, 70% to 90% of them seen only once. Sample: tumor tissue from primary liver carcinoma. The receptors here all came from a man aged 40-49 years with primary liver carcinoma and hepatitis B virus infection.

As for this clonotype: A much larger clone is a single base away; this may be a read error. This chain uses TRBV5-6 with TRBJ2-1; D is ambiguous. Germline V gives CDR1 SGHDT, CDR2 YYEEEE. The CDR3 spans 13 residues. The V end was cut by 1 base, the J end by 9 bases, with 11 bases between. CDR3 amino acids: CASSLFRVAEQFF. The CDR3 bases are TGTGCCAGCAGCTTGTTTAGGGTCGCTGAGCAGTTCTTC.

Regarding this clonotype: One end of the junction is discordant with germline, which a read error may explain. The V and J genes are TRBV11-3 and TRBJ1-1; D not resolved. CDR1 and CDR2 (germline): SGHNT, YENEEA. The CDR3 has 13 amino acids. The CDR3 bases are TGTGCCAGCAGCCTTGCGTGGTACACTGGAGCTTTCTTT. Its protein is CASSLAWYTGAFF.

The CDR3 sequence: CVSSLGTSYEQYF. The CDR3 DNA sequence: TGTGTCAGTAGCTTAGGGACATCTTACGAGCAGTACTTC. This chain joins TRBV11-3 and TRBJ2-7; D perhaps matches TRBD1 (6 bases). CDR3 length: 13 amino acids. CDR1 is SGHNT and CDR2 is YENEEA in the germline V gene.

CDR3 residues: CASSLGTPNTVNTIYF. Written as DNA, the CDR3 is TGTGCCAGCAGCTTAGGGACCCCTAACACAGTAAACACCATATATTTT. The chain links TRBV7-2 to TRBJ1-3; D is undetermined. The CDR3 extends over 16 amino acids. From germline, CDR1 is SGHTA and CDR2 FQGNSA. Trimming pared 1 base from V and 6 bases from J, leaving 16 bases between. Full variable domain (remainder filled in from reference TRBV7-2 and TRBJ1-3): GAGVSQSPSNKVTEKGKDVELRCDPISGHTALYWYRQSLGQGLEFLIYFQGNSAPDKSGLPSDRFSAERTGGSVSTLTIQRTQQEDSAVYLCASSLGTPNTVNTIYFGEGSWLTVV.